These 13 T cell receptor beta chains were sequenced from one sample in a study of OX40 agonist ivuxolimab in advanced cancers. TCRdb's table, derived via immunoSEQ multiplex PCR, lists solely in-frame clones and lacks some. The table has about 86,000 clones, 87% seen once. Specimen: CD4+ or CD8+ T cells sorted from blood, collected in a trial of the OX40 agonist ivuxolimab. The receptors shown here come from an adult with an advanced solid tumor such as melanoma, head and neck, liver or kidney cancer.

V gene TRBV7-9 combines with J gene TRBJ1-1; maybe TRBD1 (5 bases). This CDR3 comprises 14 residues. Trimming stripped 3 bases from V and 8 bases from J, with 16 bases between. In germline, CDR1 is SEHNR, CDR2 FQNEAQ (reference sequence). DNA for the CDR3: TGTGCCAGCAGCTTCTTACCACCCAGGGCCGAAGCTTTCTTT. It translates to CASSFLPPRAEAFF.

CDR3 sequence (DNA): TGTGCCACCAGCAGGAGGAGCGAATTCCAAGAGACCCAGTACTTC. This translates into CATSRRSEFQETQYF. V gene TRBV15 combines with J gene TRBJ2-5; D is uncertain. V was trimmed by 3 bases and J by 1 base, leaving 12 bases between them. The CDR3 sequence is 15 residues long. Germline values: CDR1 LNHNV, CDR2 YYDKDF (reference sequence).

V and J are TRBV4-1 and TRBJ2-7, with 8 bases that match TRBD2. J lost 5 bases, V lost 2 bases, and 8 bases had no gene match. In germline, CDR1 is MGHRA, CDR2 YSYEKL. The CDR3 sequence is 15 residues long. The CDR3 loop reads CASSQPGTRANEQYF. The CDR3, as DNA: TGCGCCAGCAGCCAACCCGGGACTAGGGCGAACGAGCAGTACTTC.

The chain uses TRBV5-5 and TRBJ1-5; 8 bases are shared with TRBD1. The V segment lost 4 bases and the J segment 9 bases; nucleotides outside the gene matches: 3. Germline V gene data show CDR1 as SGHKS and CDR2 as YYEKEE (reference sequence). This CDR3 contains 12 residues. CDR3 residues: CASSVDRGPQHF. Here the CDR3 DNA reads TGTGCCAGCAGCGTCGACAGGGGGCCCCAGCATTTT.

The chain uses TRBV28 and TRBJ1-4; no definite D call. This CDR3 has 12 residues. CDR1 is MDHEN, CDR2 SYDVKM, per germline. V was cut by 6 bases and J by 2 bases, with 4 bases left in between. The CDR3 sequence is CASSFTNEKLFF. CDR3 sequence (DNA): TGTGCCAGCAGCTTTACTAATGAAAAACTGTTTTTT.

V is TRBV7-2 and J is TRBJ2-7; D remains ambiguous. V was pared by 5 bases and J by 6 bases, with 20 bases between. This CDR3 spans 15 amino acids. Per the germline V gene, CDR1 is SGHTA and CDR2 is FQGNSA. This CDR3 is CASSTRAVSYVEQYF. In DNA, the CDR3 is TGTGCCAGCAGCACCCGGGCGGTGAGTTATGTCGAGCAGTACTTC.

This clone was counted a single time. The chain links TRBV18 to TRBJ1-1; no firm D call. Germline CDR1 and CDR2: KGHSH and LQKENI. The CDR3 extends over 13 amino acids. Trimming cost V 3 bases and J 2 bases, with 7 bases left between them. CDR3 in amino acids: CASSPEKNTEAFF. The CDR3 region has the DNA TGTGCCAGCTCACCCGAGAAAAACACTGAAGCTTTCTTT.

The rearrangement uses TRBV27 and TRBJ1-1; D remains unclear. Per the germline V gene, CDR1 is MNHEY and CDR2 is SMNVEV (reference sequence). V was trimmed by 10 bases and J by 1 base, leaving 16 bases between them. The CDR3 is 14 amino acids. The CDR3: CATLPRARNTEAFF. The CDR3 region has the DNA TGTGCCACTCTCCCCCGGGCCAGGAACACTGAAGCTTTCTTT.

This chain joins TRBV19 and TRBJ2-7; TRBD2 might be the D (5 bases). V lost 10 bases, J lost 7 bases, and 20 bases lay in between. Germline assignment: CDR1 LNHDA and CDR2 SQIVND (reference sequence). The CDR3 is 13 residues long. The CDR3 DNA sequence: TGTGCCAAGTGGGAGTCCCCAGGTTGGGAGCAGTACTTC. This encodes CAKWESPGWEQYF.

The chain employs TRBV5-1 and TRBJ2-5, with D maybe TRBD2 (6 bases). The CDR3 is 15 amino acids. Germline V gene lookup returns CDR1 SGHRS and CDR2 YFSETQ. Trimming pared 4 bases from V and 5 bases from J, leaving 18 bases between. The chain's CDR3 is CASSPGGGSPETQYF. DNA for the CDR3: TGCGCCAGCAGCCCGGGTGGGGGGAGTCCGGAGACCCAGTACTTC. The full variable domain, completed using reference TRBV5-1 and TRBJ2-5, is KAGVTQTPRYLIKTRGQQVTLSCSPISGHRSVSWYQQTPGQGLQFLFEYFSETQRNKGNFPGRFSGRQFSNSRSEMNVSTLELGDSALYLCASSPGGGSPETQYFGPGTRLLVL.

This chain uses TRBV4-1 with TRBJ2-1, with 10 nucleotides matching TRBD2. CDR1 is MGHRA, CDR2 YSYEKL, per germline. This CDR3 region has 17 residues. V gave up 1 base and J gave up 9 bases; unmatched junction bases: 12. The CDR3 bases are TGCGCCAGCAGCCAAGTTCTTTCAGCGGGAGGGGCCTTTGAGCAGTTCTTC. This codes for CASSQVLSAGGAFEQFF.

The chain employs TRBV5-4 and TRBJ2-7; TRBD2 might be the D (5 bases). Per germline, CDR1 SGHNT and CDR2 YYREEE (reference sequence). There are 15 residues in the CDR3. The V and J ends lost 4 bases and 0 bases respectively, with 14 bases between them. The CDR3 DNA is TGTGCCAGCAGCCGGGAAGGGCCTACCTCCTACGAGCAGTACTTC. This gives the protein CASSREGPTSYEQYF.

This clone was picked up a small number of times. The CDR3 sequence is CASSRPGTDYNEQFF. DNA for the CDR3: TGTGCCAGCAGCCGTCCCGGGACAGATTACAATGAGCAGTTCTTC. The V gene is TRBV7-2, the J gene TRBJ2-1; TRBD1 matches at 7 bases. CDR3 size: 15 residues. J gave up 4 bases and V 5 bases, and 8 bases lay outside the gene matches. Germline V gives CDR1 SGHTA, CDR2 FQGNSA.